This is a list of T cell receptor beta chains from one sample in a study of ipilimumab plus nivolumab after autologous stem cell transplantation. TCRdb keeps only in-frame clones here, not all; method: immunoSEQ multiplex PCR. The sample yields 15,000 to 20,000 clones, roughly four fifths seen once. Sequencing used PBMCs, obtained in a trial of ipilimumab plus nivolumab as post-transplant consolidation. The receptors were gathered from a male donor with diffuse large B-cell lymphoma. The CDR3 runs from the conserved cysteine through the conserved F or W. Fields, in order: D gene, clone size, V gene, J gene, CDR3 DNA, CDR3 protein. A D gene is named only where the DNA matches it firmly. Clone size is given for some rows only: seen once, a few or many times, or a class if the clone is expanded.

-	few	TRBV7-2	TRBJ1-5	TGTGCCAGCAGCCGACAGTCCCATCAGCCCCAGCATTTT	CASSRQSHQPQHF
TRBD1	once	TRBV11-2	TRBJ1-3	TGTGCCAGCAGCCTGGGACAGGGGAGCTCTGGAAACACCATATATTTT	CASSLGQGSSGNTIYF
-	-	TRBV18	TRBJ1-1	TGTGCCAGCTCACCATTGACAGGTTTGGCGAACACTGAAGCTTTCTTT	CASSPLTGLANTEAFF
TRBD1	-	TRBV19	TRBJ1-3	TGTGCCAGTACCGCCGGGACAGGCTCTTGGAACACCATATATTTT	CASTAGTGSWNTIYF
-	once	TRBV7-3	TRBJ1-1	TGTGCCAGCAGCACCCGGGGGCTAGACACTGAAGCTTTCTTT	CASSTRGLDTEAFF
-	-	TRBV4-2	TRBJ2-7	TGTGCCAGCAGCTTGGAGGGGGGGGTGACTGGATACGAGCAGTACTTC	CASSLEGGVTGYEQYF
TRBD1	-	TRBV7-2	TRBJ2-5	TGTGCCAGCAGCCAACCTCCGGGACAGGGAGGAGAGACCCAGTACTTC	CASSQPPGQGGETQYF
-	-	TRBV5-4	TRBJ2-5	TGTGCCAGCAGCTTAGCAAGGGGCCTTGGGGAGACCCAGTACTTC	CASSLARGLGETQYF
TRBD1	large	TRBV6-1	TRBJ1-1	TGTGCCAGCAGTGATTGGACAGGGAGGGTCACTGAAGCTTTCTTT	CASSDWTGRVTEAFF
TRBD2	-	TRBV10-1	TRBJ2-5	TGCGCCAGCAGTGAACTAGCGGGGGTCCCCCAGTACTTC	CASSELAGVPQYF
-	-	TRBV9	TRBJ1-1	TGTGCCAGCAGCGCTTTGAACACTGAAGCTTTCTTT	CASSALNTEAFF
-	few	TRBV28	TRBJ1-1	TGTGCCAGCACTTTGGGGGCGGGGAACACTGAAGCTTTCTTT	CASTLGAGNTEAFF
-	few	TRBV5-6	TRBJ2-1	TGTGCCAGCAGCCCCGCCTCCGGGGGTTTCTACAATGAGCAGTTCTTC	CASSPASGGFYNEQFF
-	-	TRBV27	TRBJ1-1	TGTGCCAGCAGGGCGACAGAAAACACTGAAGCTTTCTTT	CASRATENTEAFF
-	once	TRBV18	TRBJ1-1	TGTGCCAGCTCACCCTTTACAGAGATGAACACTGAAGCTTTCTTT	CASSPFTEMNTEAFF
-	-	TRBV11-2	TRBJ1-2	TGTGCCAGCAGCTTAGTTCCAGGGCGCTCTGGCTACACCTTC	CASSLVPGRSGYTF
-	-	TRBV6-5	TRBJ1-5	TGTGCCAGCAGTGAATGGGCGGGCAATCAGCCCCAGCATTTT	CASSEWAGNQPQHF
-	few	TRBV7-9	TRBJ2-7	TGTGCCAGCAGCCGAGTGGGGAGCGGAGTTCATTACGAGCAGTACTTC	CASSRVGSGVHYEQYF
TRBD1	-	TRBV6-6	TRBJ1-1	TGTGCCAGCACCGACAGGGGTCTTGCCACTGAAGCTTTCTTT	CASTDRGLATEAFF
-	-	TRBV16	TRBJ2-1	TGTGCCAGCAGCCAAGATTGGAGTTCCTACAATGAGCAGTTCTTC	CASSQDWSSYNEQFF
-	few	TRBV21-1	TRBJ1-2	TGTGCCAGCCCCGACAGGGGGAATGGCTACACCTTC	CASPDRGNGYTF
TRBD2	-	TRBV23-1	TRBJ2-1	TGCGCCAGCAGTCAATCGACGGGACTAGTCACAGGGGAGCAGTTCTTC	CASSQSTGLVTGEQFF
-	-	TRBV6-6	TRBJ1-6	TGTGCCAGCACCTACGGACGTTATAATTCACCCCTCCACTTT	CASTYGRYNSPLHF